The entry below describes one T cell receptor (beta chain). Sequencing was performed with immunoSEQ multiplex PCR; in TCRdb, only in-frame clones are kept and a portion is missing. Of 35,000 to 45,000 clones detected, roughly nine tenths appear once; the ten largest clones hold around 6.7%. V lost 5 bases to trimming and J lost 7 bases; unmatched junction nucleotides: 6. The CDR3 runs 15 residues. Germline assignment: CDR1 SGHAT and CDR2 FQNNGV. The time point denotes: peripheral blood 6 weeks after treatment start. This record comes from a study of PD-L1 blockade in urothelial cancer. The sample in question was PBMCs, obtained around atezolizumab (anti-PD-L1) treatment. This clonotype originated in a man between 65 and 79 years old with urothelial cancer. The chain is built from TRBV11-2 and TRBJ2-1; the match to TRBD2 covers 12 bases. CDR3 in amino acids: CASSHGLAGRNEQFF. The CDR3 region has the DNA TGTGCCAGCAGCCACGGACTAGCGGGAAGGAATGAGCAGTTCTTC.